This paragraph covers one TCR beta chain sequence. As yet, its antigen is unknown. This entry belongs to a study of Ad26.COV2.S vaccination and SARS-CoV-2 variants. Whole-study context: Into the muscle, Ad26.COV2.S was dosed once or twice, 56 days apart.

Treatment in this sample: some 19 received Ad26.COV2.S at low or high dose, single or two shots; about five received placebo; per-sample allocation not given. Sampling took place 63 days after the first vaccine or placebo injection. An adult aged 18-55 years in Boston served as the donor. The data were produced by immunoSEQ multiplex PCR, yet TCRdb's version contains in-frame clones alone and is incomplete. The sample records 300,000 to 350,000 clones, 80% to 90% being singletons. Trimming removed 6 bases from V and 4 bases from J, with 18 bases in between. Germline V gene data show CDR1 as LNHDA and CDR2 as SQIVND (reference sequence). This CDR3 has 15 residues. Overall study findings and caveats: Vaccinees showed greater spike-specific TCR breadth than placebo recipients. Breadth of non-spike TCRs did not differ between vaccinees and placebo recipients.

The specimen was peripheral blood, collected in a trial of Ad26.COV2.S vaccine versus placebo. The chain uses TRBV19 and TRBJ1-2, with D possibly matching TRBD1 (6 bases). The clonotype was recovered from a person between 18 and 59 years old who received the Ad26.COV2.S COVID-19 vaccine or a placebo. CDR3 sequence: CASSDVGGGLYGYTF. As DNA, the CDR3 is TGTGCCAGTAGCGACGTGGGGGGGGGCCTCTATGGCTACACCTTC. The entire variable domain, with the rest obtained from reference TRBV19 and TRBJ1-2, is as follows: DGGITQSPKYLFRKEGQNVTLSCEQNLNHDAMYWYRQDPGQGLRLIYYSQIVNDFQKGDIAEGYSVSREKKESFPLTVTSAQKNPTAFYLCASSDVGGGLYGYTFGSGTRLTVV.